This T cell receptor beta chain emerged from a study of shared clonotypes between healthy human individuals. Study at large: Three plates each covered CD4 naive and memory; CD8 naive two, CD8 memory one.

The assay was immunoSEQ multiplex PCR, and TCRdb's table has in-frame clones only and misses some. Seen here are over 850,000 clones, around 78% observed once, and the top ten hold 0.5% to 0.6%. The germline CDR1 and CDR2 sequences are SGHRS and YFSETQ. CDR3 length equals 15 residues. Losses at the gene ends were 4 bases for V and 4 bases for J; bases not matched to a gene: 8. The V gene is TRBV5-1, the J gene TRBJ1-2, with 9 positions matching TRBD1. What was sequenced was memory CD4+ T cells from PBMCs. Indicated subset: CD45RA-negative fraction. The receptor's source is a man between 18 and 35 years old in good health. Some clones in this sample may be carry-over from other donors' samples. The CDR3 sequence: CASSPGQGSGYGYTF. CDR3 sequence (DNA): TGCGCCAGCAGCCCGGGACAGGGAAGCGGCTATGGCTACACCTTC.